Listed below are T cell receptor beta chains from one sample, sequenced in a study of spatial heterogeneity in lung cancer. TCRdb re-analysed the 5' RACE reads in MiXCR, keeping a single row per CDR3 protein. The sample consists of roughly 75,000 distinct CDR3 sequences, roughly 13% of them appearing once. Material: PBMCs, obtained at surgery. All receptors come from a male donor with early-stage non-small cell lung cancer. Both conserved end residues are part of each CDR3. A D gene is named only where the DNA matches it firmly. Only some rows state a clone size, as once, few, many or a class for expanded clones.

>TRBV4-1|TRBJ2-7|few|TRBD2
CASSQDPRLAVSYEQYF
TGCGCCAGCAGCCAAGATCCAAGACTAGCGGTCTCCTACGAGCAGTACTTC
>TRBV2|TRBJ2-6|few|TRBD1
CASRWTGEGVLTF
TGTGCCAGCAGATGGACAGGGGAGGGCGTCCTGACTTTC
>TRBV27|TRBJ2-3|few|.
CASSSPGRNTDTQYF
TGTGCCAGCAGTTCGCCGGGACGGAACACAGATACGCAGTATTTT
>TRBV2|TRBJ1-2|many|TRBD1
CASSERTGEYGYTF
TGTGCCAGCAGTGAGAGGACAGGGGAATATGGCTACACCTTC
>TRBV5-5|TRBJ1-6|.|.
CASSLWGSYNSPLHF
TGTGCCAGCAGCTTGTGGGGGTCCTATAATTCACCCCTCCACTTT
>TRBV5-1|TRBJ2-1|.|.
CASSLARDNEQFF
TGCGCCAGCAGCTTGGCCAGGGATAATGAGCAGTTCTTC
>TRBV7-9|TRBJ2-7|few|.
CASSSRNEQYF
TGTGCCAGCAGCTCCCGAAACGAGCAGTACTTC
>TRBV7-9|TRBJ2-2|many|.
CASSLAGTGELFF
TGTGCCAGCAGCTTAGCAGGCACCGGGGAGCTGTTTTTT
>TRBV19|TRBJ1-6|.|TRBD1
CASSPLWQGATSYNSPLHF
TGTGCCAGTAGCCCACTATGGCAGGGGGCAACCTCCTATAATTCACCCCTCCACTTT
>TRBV5-1|TRBJ2-1|.|.
CASSPIGGPNEQFF
TGCGCCAGCAGCCCCATTGGGGGGCCCAATGAGCAGTTCTTC
>TRBV28|TRBJ1-6|few|.
CASSLGSPLHF
TGTGCCAGCAGTTTGGGGTCACCCCTCCACTTT
>TRBV5-5|TRBJ1-1|few|.
CASTSLNTEAFF
TGTGCCAGCACATCGCTGAACACTGAAGCTTTCTTT
>TRBV7-9|TRBJ1-1|.|.
CASSLMAGRAEAFF
TGTGCCAGCAGCTTAATGGCAGGTCGGGCTGAAGCTTTCTTT
>TRBV11-3|TRBJ2-1|.|TRBD2
CASSLGIRTSVDNEQFF
TGTGCCAGCAGCTTAGGGATACGGACTAGCGTAGACAATGAGCAGTTCTTC
>TRBV16|TRBJ2-7|many|TRBD1
CASRGTGSYEQYF
TGTGCCAGCCGGGGGACAGGATCCTACGAGCAGTACTTC
>TRBV4-1|TRBJ2-7|few|.
CASSQELGGFVYEQYF
TGCGCCAGCAGCCAAGAATTGGGCGGGTTTGTCTACGAGCAGTACTTC
>TRBV29-1|TRBJ1-2|.|TRBD1
CSVGDRDYGYTF
TGCAGCGTAGGTGACAGGGACTATGGCTACACCTTC
>TRBV4-2|TRBJ2-2|few|.
CASSQDIMAGELFF
TGTGCCAGCAGCCAAGATATCATGGCCGGGGAGCTGTTTTTT
>TRBV7-9|TRBJ1-2|few|.
CASSLKGHGYTF
TGTGCCAGCAGCTTAAAGGGGCATGGCTACACCTTC
>TRBV5-6|TRBJ2-7|many|.
CASSPVEGSAYEQYF
TGTGCCAGCAGCCCCGTGGAAGGCAGCGCCTACGAGCAGTACTTC
>TRBV6-5|TRBJ2-1|few|.
CASSQADYNEQFF
TGTGCCAGCAGTCAGGCTGATTACAATGAGCAGTTCTTC
>TRBV5-1|TRBJ2-3|few|.
CASSGGGADTQYF
TGCGCCAGCAGCGGAGGGGGCGCAGATACGCAGTATTTT
>TRBV3-1|TRBJ2-5|few|.
CASSQAGQETQYF
TGTGCCAGCAGCCAAGCGGGTCAAGAGACCCAGTACTTC
>TRBV3-1|TRBJ2-1|.|.
CASSHETGVAYNEQFF
TGTGCCAGCAGCCATGAGACGGGAGTCGCCTACAATGAGCAGTTCTTC
>TRBV6-5|TRBJ2-7|few|.
CASGQAYEQYF
TGTGCCAGCGGCCAGGCTTACGAGCAGTACTTC
>TRBV6-2/TRBV6-3|TRBJ2-5|few|TRBD2
CASSYSPSGRPETQYF
TGTGCCAGCAGTTACTCGCCTAGCGGGAGACCCGAGACCCAGTACTTC
>TRBV4-3|TRBJ1-1|few|.
CASSPVWGRDTEAFF
TGCGCCAGCAGCCCAGTTTGGGGAAGGGACACTGAAGCTTTCTTT
>TRBV3-1|TRBJ2-1|.|.
CASSQDITGPLSDEQFF
TGTGCCAGCAGCCAAGATATAACAGGACCATTGAGCGACGAGCAGTTCTTC